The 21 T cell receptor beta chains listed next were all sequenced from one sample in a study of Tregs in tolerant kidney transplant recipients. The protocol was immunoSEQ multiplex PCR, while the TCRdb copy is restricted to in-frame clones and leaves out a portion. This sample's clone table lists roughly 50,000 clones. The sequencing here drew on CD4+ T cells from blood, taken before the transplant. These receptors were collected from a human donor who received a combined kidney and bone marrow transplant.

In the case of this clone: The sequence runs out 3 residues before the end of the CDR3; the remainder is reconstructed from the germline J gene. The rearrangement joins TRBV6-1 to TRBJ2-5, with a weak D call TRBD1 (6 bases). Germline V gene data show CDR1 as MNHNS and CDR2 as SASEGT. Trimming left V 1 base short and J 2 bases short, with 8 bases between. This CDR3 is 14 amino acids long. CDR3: CASSEGDIQETQYF. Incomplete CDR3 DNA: TGTGCCAGCAGTGAAGGGGACATTCAAGAGACC.

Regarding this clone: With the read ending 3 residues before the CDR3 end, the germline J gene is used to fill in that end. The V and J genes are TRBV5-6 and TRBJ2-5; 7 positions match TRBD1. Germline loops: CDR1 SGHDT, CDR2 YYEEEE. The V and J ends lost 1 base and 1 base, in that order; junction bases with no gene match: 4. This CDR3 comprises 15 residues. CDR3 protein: CASSLSPGGQETQYF. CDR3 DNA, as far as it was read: TGTGCCAGCAGCTTGAGTCCAGGGGGCCAAGAGACC.

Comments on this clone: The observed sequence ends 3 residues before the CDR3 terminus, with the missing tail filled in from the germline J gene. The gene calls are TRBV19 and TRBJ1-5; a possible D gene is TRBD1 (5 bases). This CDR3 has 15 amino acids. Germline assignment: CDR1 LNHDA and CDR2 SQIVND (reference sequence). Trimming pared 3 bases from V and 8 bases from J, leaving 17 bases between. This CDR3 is CASSITVRAIKPQHF. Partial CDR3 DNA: TGTGCCAGTAGTATCACAGTCAGGGCAATCAAGCCC.

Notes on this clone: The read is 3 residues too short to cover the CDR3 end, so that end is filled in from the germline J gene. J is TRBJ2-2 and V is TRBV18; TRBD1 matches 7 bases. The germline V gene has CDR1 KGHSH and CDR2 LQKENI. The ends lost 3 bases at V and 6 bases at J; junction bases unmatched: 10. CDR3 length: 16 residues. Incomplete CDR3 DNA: TGTGCCAGCTCACCTCGCGGACAGGATTTCCCCGGGGAG. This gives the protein CASSPRGQDFPGE. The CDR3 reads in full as CASSPRGQDFPGELFF. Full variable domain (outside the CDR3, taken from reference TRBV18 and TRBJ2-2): NAGVMQNPRHLVRRRGQEARLRCSPMKGHSHVYWYRQLPEEGLKFMVYLQKENIIDESGMPKERFSAEFPKEGPSILRIQQVVRGDSAAYFCASSPRGQDFPGELFFGEGSRLTVL.

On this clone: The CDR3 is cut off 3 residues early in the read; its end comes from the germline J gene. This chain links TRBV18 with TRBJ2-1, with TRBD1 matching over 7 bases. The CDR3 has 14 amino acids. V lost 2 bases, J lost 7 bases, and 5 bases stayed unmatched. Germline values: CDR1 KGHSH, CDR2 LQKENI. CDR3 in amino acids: CASSPGQAGNEQFF. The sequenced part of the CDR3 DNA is TGTGCCAGCTCACCAGGACAGGCTGGTAATGAG.

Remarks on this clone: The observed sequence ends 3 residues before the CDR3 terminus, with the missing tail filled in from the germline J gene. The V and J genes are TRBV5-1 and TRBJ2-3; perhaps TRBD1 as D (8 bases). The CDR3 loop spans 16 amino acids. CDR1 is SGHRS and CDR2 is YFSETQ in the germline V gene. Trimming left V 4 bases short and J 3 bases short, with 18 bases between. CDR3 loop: CASSRTGGVLTDTQYF. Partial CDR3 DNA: TGCGCCAGCAGCCGAACAGGGGGGGTTTTGACAGATACG. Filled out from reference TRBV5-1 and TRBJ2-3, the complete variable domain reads KAGVTQTPRYLIKTRGQQVTLSCSPISGHRSVSWYQQTPGQGLQFLFEYFSETQRNKGNFPGRFSGRQFSNSRSEMNVSTLELGDSALYLCASSRTGGVLTDTQYFGPGTRLTVL.

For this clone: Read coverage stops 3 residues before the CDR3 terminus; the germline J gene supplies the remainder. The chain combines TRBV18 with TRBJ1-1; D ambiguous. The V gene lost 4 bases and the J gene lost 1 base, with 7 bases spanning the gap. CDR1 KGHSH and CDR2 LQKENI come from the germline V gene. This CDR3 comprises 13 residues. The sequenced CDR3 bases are TGTGCCAGCTCACGGCATTCGAACACTGAA. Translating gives CASSRHSNTE. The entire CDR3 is CASSRHSNTEAFF.

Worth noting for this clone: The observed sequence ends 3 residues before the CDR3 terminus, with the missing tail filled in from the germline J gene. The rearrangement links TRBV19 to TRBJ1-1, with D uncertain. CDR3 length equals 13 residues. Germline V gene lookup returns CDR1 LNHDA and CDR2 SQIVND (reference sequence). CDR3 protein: CASTTPQVMEAFF. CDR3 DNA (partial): TGTGCCAGTACCACCCCGCAGGTGATGGAG.

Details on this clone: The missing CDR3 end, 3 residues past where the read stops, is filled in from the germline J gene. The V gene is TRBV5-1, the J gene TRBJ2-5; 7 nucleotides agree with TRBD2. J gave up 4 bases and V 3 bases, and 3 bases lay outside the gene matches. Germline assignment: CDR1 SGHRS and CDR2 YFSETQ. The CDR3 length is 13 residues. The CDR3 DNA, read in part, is TGCGCCAGCAGCTGGACTAGGGGAGAGACC. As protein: CASSWTRGET. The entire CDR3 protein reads CASSWTRGETQYF.

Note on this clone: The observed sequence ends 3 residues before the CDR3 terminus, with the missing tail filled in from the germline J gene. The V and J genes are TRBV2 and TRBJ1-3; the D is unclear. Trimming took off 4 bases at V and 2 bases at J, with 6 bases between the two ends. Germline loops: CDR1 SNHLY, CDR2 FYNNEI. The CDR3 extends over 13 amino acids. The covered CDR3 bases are TGTGCCAGCAGTGTGTCGGCTGGAAACACC. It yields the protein CASSVSAGNT. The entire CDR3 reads CASSVSAGNTIYF.

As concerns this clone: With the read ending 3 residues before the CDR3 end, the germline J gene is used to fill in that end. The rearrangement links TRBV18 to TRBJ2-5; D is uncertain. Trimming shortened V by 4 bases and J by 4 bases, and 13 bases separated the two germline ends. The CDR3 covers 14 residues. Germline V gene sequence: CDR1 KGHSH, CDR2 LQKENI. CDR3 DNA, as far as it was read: TGTGCCAGCTCACTTCGACTCGACGGAGAGACC. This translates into CASSLRLDGET. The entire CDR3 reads CASSLRLDGETQYF.

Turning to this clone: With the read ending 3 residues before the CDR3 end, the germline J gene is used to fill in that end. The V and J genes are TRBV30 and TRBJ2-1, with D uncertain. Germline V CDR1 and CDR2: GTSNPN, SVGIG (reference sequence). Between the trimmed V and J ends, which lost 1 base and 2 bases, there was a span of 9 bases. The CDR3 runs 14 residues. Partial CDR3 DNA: TGTGCCTGGAGTGGAAGGGTTACCTACAATGAG. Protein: CAWSGRVTYNE. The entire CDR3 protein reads CAWSGRVTYNEQFF.

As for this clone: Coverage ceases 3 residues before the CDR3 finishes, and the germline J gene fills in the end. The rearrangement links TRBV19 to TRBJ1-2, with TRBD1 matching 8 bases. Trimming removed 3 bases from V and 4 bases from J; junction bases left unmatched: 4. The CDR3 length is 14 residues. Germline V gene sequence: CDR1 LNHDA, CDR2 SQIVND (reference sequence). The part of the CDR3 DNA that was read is TGTGCCAGTAGTATCGGGACAGGCCTCTATGGC. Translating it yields CASSIGTGLYG. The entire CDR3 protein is CASSIGTGLYGYTF.

Partial CDR3 DNA: TGTGCCAGCAGTGAAGGTGGGGGGGGGTGGGAGACC. Encoded protein: CASSEGGGGWET. The entire CDR3 protein is CASSEGGGGWETQYF. The chain employs TRBV2 and TRBJ2-5; 7 bases agree with TRBD2. The CDR3 is cut off 3 residues early in the read; its end comes from the germline J gene. CDR3 length: 15 residues. With V trimmed by 1 base and J by 5 bases, 7 bases remained unmatched. CDR1 is SNHLY and CDR2 is FYNNEI in the germline V gene.

The CDR3 reads CASSRGNTEAFF. The covered CDR3 bases are TGTGCCAGCTCACGCGGGAACACTGAA. V usage is TRBV18 and J usage is TRBJ1-1; no definite D call. Read data end 3 residues before the CDR3 end; the end is taken from the germline J gene. CDR3 length equals 12 residues. Germline values: CDR1 KGHSH, CDR2 LQKENI. V lost 4 bases to trimming and J lost 1 base, with 4 bases between them.

CDR3 DNA (partial): TGTGCCAGCAGCATCGGACAGGGAATCCACGAG. It translates to CASSIGQGIHE. The whole CDR3 sequence reads CASSIGQGIHEQYF. J is TRBJ2-7 and V is TRBV7-2; the match to TRBD1 covers 8 bases. The CDR3 end lies 3 residues beyond the end of the read and is filled in from the germline J gene. The ends lost 5 bases at V and 5 bases at J; junction bases unmatched: 8. The length of the CDR3 is 14 residues. Per germline, CDR1 SGHTA and CDR2 FQGNSA.

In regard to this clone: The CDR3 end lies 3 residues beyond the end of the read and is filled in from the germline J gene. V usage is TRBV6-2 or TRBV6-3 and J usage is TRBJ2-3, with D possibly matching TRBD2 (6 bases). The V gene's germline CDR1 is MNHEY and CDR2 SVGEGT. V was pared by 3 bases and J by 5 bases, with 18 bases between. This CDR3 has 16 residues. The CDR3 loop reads CASSYGSGYSVDTQYF. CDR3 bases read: TGTGCCAGCAGTTATGGGAGCGGGTATAGCGTAGATACG.

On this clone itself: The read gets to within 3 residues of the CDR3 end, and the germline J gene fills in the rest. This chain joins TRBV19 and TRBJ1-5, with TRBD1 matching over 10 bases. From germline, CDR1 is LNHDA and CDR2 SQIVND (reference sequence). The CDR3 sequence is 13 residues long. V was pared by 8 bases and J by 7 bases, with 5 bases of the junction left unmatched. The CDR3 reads CASAGTGVQPQHF. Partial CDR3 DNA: TGTGCCAGTGCCGGGACAGGGGTACAGCCC.

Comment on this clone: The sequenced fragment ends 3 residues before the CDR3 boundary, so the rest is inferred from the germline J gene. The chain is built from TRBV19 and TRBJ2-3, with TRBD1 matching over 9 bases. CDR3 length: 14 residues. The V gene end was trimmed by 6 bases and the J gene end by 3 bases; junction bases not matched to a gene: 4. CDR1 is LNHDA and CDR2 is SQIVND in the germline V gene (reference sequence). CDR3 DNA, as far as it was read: TGTGCCAGTAGGGACAGGGGAGTAACAGATACG. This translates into CASRDRGVTDT. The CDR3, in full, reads CASRDRGVTDTQYF.

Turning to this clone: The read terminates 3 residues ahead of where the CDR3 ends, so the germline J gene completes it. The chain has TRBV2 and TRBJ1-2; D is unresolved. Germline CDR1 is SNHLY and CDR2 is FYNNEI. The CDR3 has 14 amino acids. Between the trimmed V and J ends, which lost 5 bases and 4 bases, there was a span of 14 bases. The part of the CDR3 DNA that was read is TGTGCCAGCAGTAAGCAGGATGCGAGCTATGGC. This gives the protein CASSKQDASYG. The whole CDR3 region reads CASSKQDASYGYTF.

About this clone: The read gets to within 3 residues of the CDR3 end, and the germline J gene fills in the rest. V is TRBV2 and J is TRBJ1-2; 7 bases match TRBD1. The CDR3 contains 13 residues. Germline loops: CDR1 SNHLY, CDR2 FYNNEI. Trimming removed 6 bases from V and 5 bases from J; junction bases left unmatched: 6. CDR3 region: CASRRTGGYGYTF. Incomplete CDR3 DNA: TGTGCCAGCAGAAGGACAGGAGGTTATGGC. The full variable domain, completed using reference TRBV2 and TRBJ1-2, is EPEVTQTPSHQVTQMGQEVILRCVPISNHLYFYWYRQILGQKVEFLVSFYNNEISEKSEIFDDQFSVERPDGSNFTLKIRSTKLEDSAMYFCASRRTGGYGYTFGSGTRLTVV.